This is a list of T cell receptor beta chains from one sample in a study of blood T cell repertoires in COVID-19. Profiled with immunoSEQ multiplex PCR; TCRdb holds only in-frame clones, not every one. Among 150,000 to 200,000 clones listed, under 90% were seen once. The sequenced material came from peripheral blood. These receptors originate from a woman aged 70 to 79 with COVID-19, enrolled during active disease. Both conserved end residues are part of each CDR3. Each record gives: V gene, J gene, D gene, clone size, CDR3 protein, CDR3 DNA. A D gene is named only where the DNA matches it firmly. Clone size appears in some rows only: once, few, many, or a class for an expanded clone.

v_gene: TRBV19
j_gene: TRBJ1-5
d_gene: .
abundance: .
CDR3aa: CASSLTGDQPQHF
CDR3nt: TGTGCCAGTAGCTTGACAGGAGATCAGCCCCAGCATTTT

v_gene: TRBV2
j_gene: TRBJ2-3
d_gene: .
abundance: .
CDR3aa: CASYTNPSDTQYF
CDR3nt: TGTGCCAGCTATACTAACCCGTCAGATACGCAGTATTTT

v_gene: TRBV7-9
j_gene: TRBJ2-5
d_gene: TRBD1
abundance: .
CDR3aa: CASSRGTGGQETQYF
CDR3nt: TGTGCCAGCAGCCGGGGGACAGGGGGTCAAGAGACCCAGTACTTC

v_gene: TRBV19
j_gene: TRBJ1-5
d_gene: TRBD1
abundance: .
CDR3aa: CASSLQGFNQPQHF
CDR3nt: TGTGCCAGTAGTTTACAGGGGTTCAATCAGCCCCAGCATTTT

v_gene: TRBV18
j_gene: TRBJ1-1
d_gene: TRBD1
abundance: .
CDR3aa: CASSPLDRRNTEAFF
CDR3nt: TGTGCCAGCTCACCCTTGGACAGGAGGAACACTGAAGCTTTCTTT

v_gene: TRBV11-2
j_gene: TRBJ2-7
d_gene: TRBD2
abundance: .
CDR3aa: CASSLDGGRGFLGEQYF
CDR3nt: TGTGCCAGCAGCTTAGATGGCGGGAGGGGCTTTCTCGGCGAGCAGTACTTC

v_gene: TRBV6-5
j_gene: TRBJ2-3
d_gene: .
abundance: once
CDR3aa: CASSYAATIGTDTQYF
CDR3nt: TGTGCCAGCAGTTACGCTGCGACAATTGGCACAGATACGCAGTATTTT

v_gene: TRBV3-1/TRBV3-2
j_gene: TRBJ2-3
d_gene: TRBD2
abundance: .
CDR3aa: CASSQGTSSGSRSDTQYF
CDR3nt: TGTGCCAGCAGCCAAGGCACTTCTAGCGGGAGTAGGTCAGATACGCAGTATTTT

v_gene: TRBV28
j_gene: TRBJ2-3
d_gene: TRBD2
abundance: .
CDR3aa: CASNSPGLAYGDTQYF
CDR3nt: TGTGCCAGCAATTCCCCGGGACTAGCGTATGGAGATACGCAGTATTTT

v_gene: TRBV5-1
j_gene: TRBJ2-5
d_gene: .
abundance: .
CDR3aa: CASSSLQTQYF
CDR3nt: TGCGCCAGCAGTTCCCTACAGACCCAGTACTTC

v_gene: TRBV6-6
j_gene: TRBJ1-3
d_gene: .
abundance: once
CDR3aa: CASSPSGAGNTIYF
CDR3nt: TGTGCCAGCAGTCCCTCAGGGGCTGGAAACACCATATATTTT

v_gene: TRBV29-1
j_gene: TRBJ1-1
d_gene: .
abundance: .
CDR3aa: CSVEGLMNTEAFF
CDR3nt: TGCAGCGTTGAGGGACTGATGAACACTGAAGCTTTCTTT

v_gene: TRBV28
j_gene: TRBJ2-3
d_gene: TRBD2
abundance: .
CDR3aa: CASRIMGGITSTDTQYF
CDR3nt: TGTGCCAGCCGCATCATGGGGGGGATTACTAGCACAGATACGCAGTATTTT

v_gene: TRBV7-2
j_gene: TRBJ2-7
d_gene: TRBD2
abundance: .
CDR3aa: CASSAAAGASGGSYEQYF
CDR3nt: TGTGCCAGCAGCGCAGCGGCCGGGGCTAGCGGGGGCTCCTACGAGCAGTACTTC

v_gene: TRBV6-5
j_gene: TRBJ1-1
d_gene: .
abundance: .
CDR3aa: CASSRSTQANTEAFF
CDR3nt: TGTGCCAGCAGCCGATCGACCCAGGCGAACACTGAAGCTTTCTTT

v_gene: TRBV28
j_gene: TRBJ1-1
d_gene: .
abundance: .
CDR3aa: CASSLEGRREAFF
CDR3nt: TGTGCCAGCAGTTTGGAGGGGAGACGGGAAGCTTTCTTT

v_gene: TRBV7-2
j_gene: TRBJ2-1
d_gene: TRBD1
abundance: once
CDR3aa: CASSRTGGTYNEQFF
CDR3nt: TGTGCCAGCAGCCGGACAGGGGGAACCTACAATGAGCAGTTCTTC

v_gene: TRBV5-4
j_gene: TRBJ2-3
d_gene: .
abundance: .
CDR3aa: CASSLGALYTQYF
CDR3nt: TGTGCCAGCAGCTTGGGAGCGCTTTATACGCAGTATTTT

v_gene: TRBV29-1
j_gene: TRBJ1-2
d_gene: .
abundance: .
CDR3aa: CSVGTPRGELFGYTF
CDR3nt: TGCAGCGTTGGGACCCCGCGGGGGGAACTGTTTGGCTACACCTTC

v_gene: TRBV7-3
j_gene: TRBJ2-1
d_gene: .
abundance: .
CDR3aa: CASSSWVGPGNEQFF
CDR3nt: TGTGCCAGCAGCTCCTGGGTGGGCCCGGGAAATGAGCAGTTCTTC

v_gene: TRBV5-4
j_gene: TRBJ2-5
d_gene: .
abundance: .
CDR3aa: CASSSVGRLQETQYF
CDR3nt: TGTGCCAGCAGCTCCGTGGGGCGGCTCCAAGAGACCCAGTACTTC

v_gene: TRBV12-3/TRBV12-4
j_gene: TRBJ2-3
d_gene: .
abundance: .
CDR3aa: CASSLDPGYTQYF
CDR3nt: TGTGCCAGCAGTTTAGACCCAGGGTATACGCAGTATTTT

v_gene: TRBV9
j_gene: TRBJ2-4
d_gene: .
abundance: .
CDR3aa: CASSVATPGGDIQYF
CDR3nt: TGTGCCAGCAGCGTAGCTACCCCTGGAGGTGACATTCAGTACTTC

v_gene: TRBV29-1
j_gene: TRBJ2-7
d_gene: TRBD2
abundance: .
CDR3aa: CSVAGLAGIYEQYF
CDR3nt: TGCAGCGTTGCGGGACTAGCGGGAATTTACGAGCAGTACTTC

v_gene: TRBV3-1/TRBV3-2
j_gene: TRBJ1-2
d_gene: .
abundance: .
CDR3aa: CASSRVPGENGYTF
CDR3nt: TGTGCCAGCAGTCGGGTTCCAGGGGAAAATGGCTACACCTTC

v_gene: TRBV27
j_gene: TRBJ1-2
d_gene: .
abundance: once
CDR3aa: CASSPRKGGGYTF
CDR3nt: TGTGCCAGCAGTCCGCGGAAAGGGGGTGGCTACACCTTC

v_gene: TRBV5-1
j_gene: TRBJ1-1
d_gene: .
abundance: once
CDR3aa: CASSPGQDTEAFF
CDR3nt: TGCGCCAGCAGCCCGGGACAAGACACTGAAGCTTTCTTT

v_gene: TRBV7-2
j_gene: TRBJ1-2
d_gene: .
abundance: few
CDR3aa: CASSLGHSSSGYTF
CDR3nt: TGTGCCAGCAGCTTAGGTCACAGCAGTAGTGGCTACACCTTC

v_gene: TRBV10-3
j_gene: TRBJ2-3
d_gene: TRBD2
abundance: .
CDR3aa: CAIRDTSGGGDTQYF
CDR3nt: TGTGCCATCAGGGACACTAGCGGGGGGGGAGATACGCAGTATTTT

v_gene: TRBV5-4
j_gene: TRBJ2-1
d_gene: TRBD2
abundance: .
CDR3aa: CASSLVGGGASEQFF
CDR3nt: TGTGCCAGCAGCTTGGTGGGCGGGGGGGCCTCTGAGCAGTTCTTC

v_gene: TRBV19
j_gene: TRBJ2-2
d_gene: TRBD1
abundance: .
CDR3aa: CASSITRRQGMNTGELFF
CDR3nt: TGTGCCAGTAGTATCACTCGCCGACAGGGCATGAACACCGGGGAGCTGTTTTTT

v_gene: TRBV5-6
j_gene: TRBJ1-2
d_gene: TRBD1
abundance: .
CDR3aa: CASSLAGQGASYGYTF
CDR3nt: TGTGCCAGCAGCTTGGCAGGACAGGGGGCTAGCTATGGCTACACCTTC

v_gene: TRBV5-1
j_gene: TRBJ2-3
d_gene: .
abundance: once
CDR3aa: CASSLTTDTQYF
CDR3nt: TGCGCCAGCAGCCTGACTACAGATACGCAGTATTTT

v_gene: TRBV13
j_gene: TRBJ1-2
d_gene: .
abundance: .
CDR3aa: CASSTGNYGYTF
CDR3nt: TGTGCCAGCAGCACGGGAAACTATGGCTACACCTTC

v_gene: TRBV6-5
j_gene: TRBJ2-2
d_gene: .
abundance: .
CDR3aa: CASSYSRWGVAGELFF
CDR3nt: TGTGCCAGCAGTTACTCGAGGTGGGGGGTGGCCGGGGAGCTGTTTTTT

v_gene: TRBV7-2
j_gene: TRBJ2-7
d_gene: TRBD2
abundance: .
CDR3aa: CASSFNPAGASSYEQYF
CDR3nt: TGTGCCAGCAGTTTCAACCCAGCGGGGGCAAGCTCCTACGAGCAGTACTTC

v_gene: TRBV3-1/TRBV3-2
j_gene: TRBJ2-2
d_gene: .
abundance: .
CDR3aa: CASSQLRLGEYTGELFF
CDR3nt: TGTGCCAGCAGCCAGTTAAGACTAGGGGAATACACCGGGGAGCTGTTTTTT

v_gene: TRBV6-6
j_gene: TRBJ2-7
d_gene: .
abundance: .
CDR3aa: CASSPTGNGDEQYF
CDR3nt: TGTGCCAGCAGTCCGACGGGGAACGGGGACGAGCAGTACTTC

v_gene: TRBV12-3/TRBV12-4
j_gene: TRBJ1-1
d_gene: TRBD1
abundance: .
CDR3aa: CASGDRNTEAFF
CDR3nt: TGTGCCAGCGGGGACAGGAACACTGAAGCTTTCTTT

v_gene: TRBV6-5
j_gene: TRBJ1-1
d_gene: .
abundance: .
CDR3aa: CASRRRVGTEAFF
CDR3nt: TGTGCCAGCAGACGCAGGGTGGGCACTGAAGCTTTCTTT

v_gene: TRBV7-9
j_gene: TRBJ1-1
d_gene: .
abundance: .
CDR3aa: CASSLADRGNTEAFF
CDR3nt: TGTGCCAGCAGCTTAGCGGACAGAGGGAACACTGAAGCTTTCTTT

v_gene: TRBV20-1
j_gene: TRBJ2-5
d_gene: TRBD2
abundance: .
CDR3aa: CSASVGAGVGRETQYF
CDR3nt: TGCAGTGCTAGTGTCGGAGCGGGAGTAGGGCGGGAGACCCAGTACTTC

v_gene: TRBV27
j_gene: TRBJ2-3
d_gene: TRBD2
abundance: .
CDR3aa: CASSFLAGGGDTQYF
CDR3nt: TGTGCCAGCAGTTTTTTAGCGGGGGGCGGGGATACGCAGTATTTT

v_gene: TRBV27
j_gene: TRBJ1-2
d_gene: .
abundance: few
CDR3aa: CASSLSANYGYTF
CDR3nt: TGTGCCAGCAGTCTTTCCGCGAACTATGGCTACACCTTC

v_gene: TRBV5-1
j_gene: TRBJ1-1
d_gene: .
abundance: .
CDR3aa: CASSFQHQNTEAFF
CDR3nt: TGCGCCAGCAGCTTTCAACACCAGAACACTGAAGCTTTCTTT

v_gene: TRBV29-1
j_gene: TRBJ2-3
d_gene: TRBD2
abundance: .
CDR3aa: CSVGTKFTDTQYF
CDR3nt: TGCAGCGTGGGGACTAAATTCACAGATACGCAGTATTTT

v_gene: TRBV29-1
j_gene: TRBJ2-3
d_gene: TRBD2
abundance: .
CDR3aa: CSVARLAGGRDTQYF
CDR3nt: TGCAGCGTGGCCCGACTAGCGGGGGGGAGGGATACGCAGTATTTT

v_gene: TRBV5-1
j_gene: TRBJ1-6
d_gene: .
abundance: .
CDR3aa: CASSFDGDNSPLHF
CDR3nt: TGCGCCAGCAGTTTTGACGGAGATAATTCACCCCTCCACTTT

v_gene: TRBV7-4
j_gene: TRBJ2-2
d_gene: TRBD1
abundance: .
CDR3aa: CASSYRDSCTGELFF
CDR3nt: TGTGCCAGCAGCTACCGGGACAGTTGCACCGGGGAGCTGTTTTTT

v_gene: TRBV30
j_gene: TRBJ1-1
d_gene: .
abundance: .
CDR3aa: CAWSVRGFGNTEAFF
CDR3nt: TGTGCCTGGAGTGTAAGGGGATTTGGGAACACTGAAGCTTTCTTT

v_gene: TRBV7-9
j_gene: TRBJ2-1
d_gene: .
abundance: .
CDR3aa: CASSLGRGMDEQFF
CDR3nt: TGTGCCAGCAGCTTGGGCAGGGGAATGGATGAGCAGTTCTTC

v_gene: TRBV2
j_gene: TRBJ2-3
d_gene: TRBD2
abundance: .
CDR3aa: CASSPPSGGFTDTQYF
CDR3nt: TGTGCCAGCAGTCCTCCTTCGGGGGGGTTCACAGATACGCAGTATTTT

v_gene: TRBV28
j_gene: TRBJ1-2
d_gene: TRBD1
abundance: .
CDR3aa: CASSPAGQGYGYTF
CDR3nt: TGTGCCAGCAGTCCGGCGGGACAGGGCTATGGCTACACCTTC

v_gene: TRBV5-6
j_gene: TRBJ2-1
d_gene: TRBD2
abundance: .
CDR3aa: CASSRIIAGGYNEQFF
CDR3nt: TGTGCCAGCAGCCGTATTATAGCGGGGGGCTACAATGAGCAGTTCTTC